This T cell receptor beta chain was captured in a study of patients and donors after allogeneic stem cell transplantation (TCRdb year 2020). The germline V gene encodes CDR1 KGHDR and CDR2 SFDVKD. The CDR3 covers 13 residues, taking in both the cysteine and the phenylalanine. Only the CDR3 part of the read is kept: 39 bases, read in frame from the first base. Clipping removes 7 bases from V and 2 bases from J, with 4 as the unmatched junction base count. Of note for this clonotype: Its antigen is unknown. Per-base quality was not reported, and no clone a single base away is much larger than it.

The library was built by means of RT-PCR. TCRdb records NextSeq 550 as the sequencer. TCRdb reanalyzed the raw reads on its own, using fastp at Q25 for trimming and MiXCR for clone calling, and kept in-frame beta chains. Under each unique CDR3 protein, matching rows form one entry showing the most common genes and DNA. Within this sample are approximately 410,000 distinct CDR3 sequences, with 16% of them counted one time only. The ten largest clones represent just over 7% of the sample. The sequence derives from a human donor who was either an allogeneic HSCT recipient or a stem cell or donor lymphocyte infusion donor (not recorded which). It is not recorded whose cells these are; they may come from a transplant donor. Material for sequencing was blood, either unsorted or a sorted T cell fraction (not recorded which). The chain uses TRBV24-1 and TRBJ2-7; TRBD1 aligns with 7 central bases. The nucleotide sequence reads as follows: TGTGCCACCAGCGAGGGGGCCCCCTACGAGCAGTACTTC. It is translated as CATSEGAPYEQYF.